A selection of T cell receptor beta chains follows, all from one sample in a study of OX40 agonist ivuxolimab in advanced cancers. Generated by immunoSEQ multiplex PCR, the TCRdb table keeps only in-frame clones and is missing some. Here the sample spans tens of thousands of clones, about 92% being singletons. The sample in question was CD4+ or CD8+ T cells sorted from blood, obtained in a trial of the OX40 agonist ivuxolimab. Every receptor here comes from an adult with an advanced solid tumor such as melanoma, head and neck, liver or kidney cancer. Each CDR3 is given with its conserved first and last residue. D genes are given only for firm matches. Size values are once, few and many counts, or a class for expanded clones, and some rows have none.

j_gene	v_gene	d_gene	abundance	CDR3nt	CDR3aa
TRBJ1-2	TRBV6-5	-	-	TGTGCCAGCAGTTACACAGACGTGGACTATGGCTACACCTTC	CASSYTDVDYGYTF
TRBJ1-4	TRBV2	TRBD1	-	TGTGCCAGCAGTGTTCCGGGGACAGGGGCTTCCCTTAATGAAAAACTGTTTTTT	CASSVPGTGASLNEKLFF
TRBJ1-5	TRBV27	TRBD1	-	TGTGCCAGCAACATCGGACAGGGGGCCTCCAGTCAGCCCCAGCATTTT	CASNIGQGASSQPQHF
TRBJ2-7	TRBV27	-	-	TGTGCCAGCAGTTATGGCTACGAGCAGTACTTC	CASSYGYEQYF
TRBJ2-7	TRBV27	TRBD1	-	TGTGCCAGCAGTTTAGGTCCAGGGGGCGCCTACGAGCAGTACTTC	CASSLGPGGAYEQYF
TRBJ1-2	TRBV4-3	TRBD1	-	TGCGCCAGCAGCCAAGACAGGGGGTTAGTTAACTATGGCTACACCTTC	CASSQDRGLVNYGYTF
TRBJ2-7	TRBV2	-	-	TGTGCCAGCAGTGCCGTTCAGACAGGACCCTACGAGCAGTACTTC	CASSAVQTGPYEQYF
TRBJ2-5	TRBV7-6	-	-	TGTGCCAGCAGTTCGACCTGGGATACAGGGCATTTCGGGCAGTACTTC	CASSSTWDTGHFGQYF
TRBJ1-1	TRBV5-1	-	-	TGCGCCAGCAGCCGCCACCCAGTCGACACTGAAGCTTTCTTT	CASSRHPVDTEAFF
TRBJ2-7	TRBV30	-	-	TGTGCCTGGAGTCACAGTCCCTACGAGCAGTACTTC	CAWSHSPYEQYF
TRBJ2-2	TRBV13	-	-	TGTGCCAGCAGGTTGGGCTCCTCCACCGGGGAGCTGTTTTTT	CASRLGSSTGELFF
TRBJ2-3	TRBV5-6	-	-	TGTGCCAGCACCCACAGGATCTTTTGGGGGGGCTCGGATACGCAGTATTTT	CASTHRIFWGGSDTQYF
TRBJ1-3	TRBV7-6	TRBD1	few	TGTGCCAGCAGCTACAGGGGATCTGGAAACACCATATATTTT	CASSYRGSGNTIYF
TRBJ1-1	TRBV4-3	-	-	TGCGCCAGCAGCCAAGATCTACTGGGGGGGAACACTGAAGCTTTCTTT	CASSQDLLGGNTEAFF
TRBJ2-1	TRBV4-2	-	-	TGTGCCAGCAGCCAAGGCCTGGGAATCTACAATGAGCAGTTCTTC	CASSQGLGIYNEQFF
TRBJ2-1	TRBV7-2	-	-	TGTGCCAGCAGCGTGAGGGACGCCTACAATGAGCAGTTCTTC	CASSVRDAYNEQFF
TRBJ1-2	TRBV29-1	-	-	TGCAGCGTTCAGGGGCAGGTCTATGGCTACACCTTC	CSVQGQVYGYTF
TRBJ2-7	TRBV6-5	-	-	TGTGCCAGCAGTTACTCGTTCGCCGGGGCCTCCTACGAGCAGTACTTC	CASSYSFAGASYEQYF
TRBJ1-3	TRBV6-5	-	once	TGTGCCAGCAGTGCGGGGGGGGGCTCTGGAAACACCATATATTTT	CASSAGGGSGNTIYF
TRBJ2-3	TRBV13	TRBD1	once	TGTGCCAGCAGCTCGCAAACCCCGACCGGGACAGGGAGCCCAGATACGCAGTATTTT	CASSSQTPTGTGSPDTQYF
TRBJ2-7	TRBV6-5	TRBD1	-	TGTGCCAGCAGTCTTGACAGGGACGAGCAGTACTTC	CASSLDRDEQYF
TRBJ1-1	TRBV6-4	TRBD1	-	TGTGCCAGCAGCGCAACAGGGGTTGGCACTGAAGCTTTCTTT	CASSATGVGTEAFF
TRBJ2-5	TRBV29-1	-	-	TGCAGCGTTGATATGGACTTCGACCTTCAAGAGACCCAGTACTTC	CSVDMDFDLQETQYF
TRBJ1-2	TRBV10-2	-	-	TGCGCCAGCAGTGGACAGAACTATGGCTACACCTTC	CASSGQNYGYTF
TRBJ1-1	TRBV14	-	-	TGTGCCAGCAGCGACACAGGGAACACTGAAGCTTTCTTT	CASSDTGNTEAFF
TRBJ2-7	TRBV27	-	-	TGTGCCAGCAGTACGGGTCTCGCCTACGAGCAGTACTTC	CASSTGLAYEQYF